Below, 27 T cell receptor beta chains from the same sample are listed, as sequenced in a study of shared clonotypes between healthy human individuals (dated by TCRdb to the early 2020s). Libraries were constructed by the immunoSEQ multiplex PCR assay. Drawn from immuneACCESS, this table holds only the in-frame rearrangements with V and J called that TCRdb kept. Clones are partly lost; checked studies trace under half to an unresolved V gene and leave the rest unexplained. Recorded for this sample are over a million clones; 65% to 75% of them occurred a single time. The leading ten clones occupy roughly 1.5% of the sample. Sequenced: memory CD4+ T cells sorted from blood. The cell subset or site label on this specimen signifies: CD45RA-negative fraction. The receptors were sampled from a man between 18 and 35 years old in good health.

This rearrangement joins TRBV11-3 to TRBJ2-2; D may be TRBD1 or TRBD2 (5 bases each). CDR3 length: 17 residues. Germline CDR1 is SGHNT and CDR2 is YENEEA. V shed 4 bases and J shed 1 base, with 16 bases lying between them. The CDR3: CASSSAKAGGNTGELFF. The CDR3 DNA follows: TGTGCCAGCAGCTCGGCCAAGGCTGGGGGGAACACCGGGGAGCTGTTTTTT. The full variable domain, with the rest looked up from reference TRBV11-3 and TRBJ2-2, is EAGVVQSPRYKIIEKKQPVAFWCNPISGHNTLYWYLQNLGQGPELLIRYENEEAVDDSQLPKDRFSAERLKGVDSTLKIQPAELGDSAVYLCASSSAKAGGNTGELFFGEGSRLTVL.

The V call is TRBV5-6, the J call TRBJ2-1, with TRBD2 matching 8 bases. The CDR3 runs to 17 residues. Per germline, CDR1 SGHDT and CDR2 YYEEEE. The ends lost 0 bases at V and 6 bases at J; junction bases unmatched: 11. The CDR3 nucleotides are TGTGCCAGCAGCTTGGCCTTCGCTAGCGGGTTATCCAATGAGCAGTTCTTC. Protein: CASSLAFASGLSNEQFF.

This chain connects TRBV5-5 to TRBJ2-3; TRBD2 matches at 12 bases. This CDR3 is built from 16 residues. Germline lookup yields CDR1 SGHKS and CDR2 YYEKEE (reference sequence). With V trimmed by 6 bases and J by 4 bases, 9 bases remained unmatched. Written as DNA, the CDR3 is TGTGCCAGCACCCCCTGGGCTAGCGGGGGGGCAGATACGCAGTATTTT. Protein sequence: CASTPWASGGADTQYF.

The sample holds a few counts of this clone. V gene TRBV4-1 combines with J gene TRBJ1-5; D call uncertain. The CDR3 extends over 13 amino acids. V was clipped by 1 base and J by 6 bases, with 7 bases between them. Germline CDR1 reads MGHRA; CDR2 reads YSYEKL. Written as DNA, the CDR3 is TGCGCCAGCAGCCAAGTAGATATTCAGCCCCAGCATTTT. Translated, it gives CASSQVDIQPQHF.

This clone showed up just once. Here the CDR3 DNA reads TGTGCCAGCAGCTCCGGCCAGCCGGGACAGGGGTTTTTTGGCTACACCTTC. Encoded protein: CASSSGQPGQGFFGYTF. The chain uses TRBV7-9 and TRBJ1-2, with 10 bases fitting TRBD1. J gave up 7 bases and V 4 bases, and 15 bases lay outside the gene matches. The CDR3 contains 17 residues. CDR1 is SEHNR, CDR2 FQNEAQ, per germline (reference sequence).

This chain connects TRBV9 to TRBJ1-2; 9 nucleotides match TRBD1. The J segment lost 1 base and the V segment lost 2 bases, leaving 3 bases of the junction unmatched. The CDR3 loop spans 15 amino acids. Germline CDR1 SGDLS, CDR2 YYNGEE. CDR3 coding DNA: TGTGCCAGCAGCGTTACAGGGGGCTTTAACTATGGCTACACCTTC. It yields the protein CASSVTGGFNYGYTF.

The chain joins TRBV5-8 to TRBJ1-5, with D unresolved. The CDR3 sequence is 12 residues long. Trimming took 4 bases from V and 6 from J, leaving 8 bases between them. The germline CDR1 and CDR2 sequences are SGHTS and YDEGEE. The CDR3 DNA reads as TGTGCCAGCAGCCGCCGCGGTCAGCCCCAGCATTTT. It translates to CASSRRGQPQHF.

V is TRBV28 and J is TRBJ1-6; D unclear. The length of the CDR3 is 13 residues. Trimming removed 7 bases at V and 9 bases at J, with 13 bases between. Germline-derived CDR1 and CDR2 are MDHEN and SYDVKM. The CDR3 is CASTLLSSSPLHF. The DNA of the CDR3 is TGTGCCAGCACCCTTCTTTCGTCTTCACCCCTCCACTTT.

The CDR3 reads CASSEVLSSTGNTIYF. In DNA, the CDR3 is TGTGCCAGCAGTGAAGTCCTGTCTTCAACTGGAAACACCATATATTTT. The V and J genes are TRBV6-1 and TRBJ1-3, with unresolved D. Germline CDR1 and CDR2: MNHNS and SASEGT. The CDR3 sequence is 16 residues long. The V end lost 1 base, the J end lost 2 bases, and 12 bases lay between the germline ends.

The chain is built from TRBV7-2 and TRBJ2-1; D is uncertain. This CDR3 has 13 residues. In germline, CDR1 is SGHTA, CDR2 FQGNSA. V lost 3 bases and J lost 6, with 9 bases in between. The CDR3 spells CASSLGRSNEQFF. CDR3 in DNA: TGTGCCAGCAGCTTGGGTCGTAGCAATGAGCAGTTCTTC.

This clone has only a few counts. The rearrangement joins TRBV7-9 to TRBJ2-5; 14 bases line up with TRBD2. Germline CDR1 SEHNR, CDR2 FQNEAQ (reference sequence). V lost 4 bases to trimming and J lost 1 base; unmatched junction nucleotides: 5. This CDR3 spans 17 amino acids. The DNA of the CDR3 is TGTGCCAGCAGCTATGTGGGGACTAGCGGGGGCCAAGAGACCCAGTACTTC. Translated: CASSYVGTSGGQETQYF.

CDR3: CASSRGPGGAYEQYF. DNA of the CDR3: TGTGCCAGCTCCCGAGGGCCGGGAGGAGCCTACGAGCAGTACTTC. The chain links TRBV18 to TRBJ2-7; 7 bases match TRBD2. The CDR3 has 15 residues. The V and J ends lost 6 bases and 2 bases, in that order; junction bases with no gene match: 10. The germline V gene encodes CDR1 KGHSH and CDR2 LQKENI.

The rearrangement uses TRBV5-4 and TRBJ1-3; 7 bases fit TRBD1. The germline V gene encodes CDR1 SGHNT and CDR2 YYREEE (reference sequence). The CDR3 has 15 residues. V gave up 4 bases and J gave up 0 bases; unmatched junction bases: 4. For the CDR3, the DNA is TGTGCCAGCAGCCAACAGGGGATCTCTGGAAACACCATATATTTT. Its protein product is CASSQQGISGNTIYF.

V usage is TRBV2 and J usage is TRBJ2-7, with D possibly matching TRBD2 (7 bases). Germline V gene data show CDR1 as SNHLY and CDR2 as FYNNEI. This CDR3 spans 13 amino acids. V dropped 7 bases and J dropped 5 bases, with 15 bases sitting between them. The CDR3 loop reads CASNTVGGDEQYF. CDR3 coding DNA: TGTGCCAGCAATACAGTAGGGGGGGACGAGCAGTACTTC. The complete variable domain, with remaining parts taken from reference TRBV2 and TRBJ2-7, reads EPEVTQTPSHQVTQMGQEVILRCVPISNHLYFYWYRQILGQKVEFLVSFYNNEISEKSEIFDDQFSVERPDGSNFTLKIRSTKLEDSAMYFCASNTVGGDEQYFGPGTRLTVT.

This clone was counted a few times. The chain uses TRBV30 and TRBJ1-4; D might be TRBD1 (6 bases). The CDR3 extends over 13 amino acids. V lost 2 bases, J lost 8 bases, and 12 bases lay in between. Germline V gene lookup returns CDR1 GTSNPN and CDR2 SVGIG (reference sequence). The CDR3 DNA sequence: TGTGCCTGGAGTCGCGGGGGGCGGGAAAAACTGTTTTTT. Protein product: CAWSRGGREKLFF.

In its sample, this clone was seen once. This chain connects TRBV2 to TRBJ2-3; TRBD1 might be the D (5 bases). Trimming cost V 2 bases and J 2 bases, with 17 bases left between them. Germline CDR1 SNHLY, CDR2 FYNNEI. This CDR3 is built from 17 residues. The DNA for the CDR3 is TGTGCCAGCAGTGAACAAGGGCGCGGACATTCCACAGATACGCAGTATTTT. Translating gives CASSEQGRGHSTDTQYF. The whole variable domain, remainder taken from reference TRBV2 and TRBJ2-3, is EPEVTQTPSHQVTQMGQEVILRCVPISNHLYFYWYRQILGQKVEFLVSFYNNEISEKSEIFDDQFSVERPDGSNFTLKIRSTKLEDSAMYFCASSEQGRGHSTDTQYFGPGTRLTVL.

The chain is built from TRBV6-5 and TRBJ2-7, with 7 positions matching TRBD1. This CDR3 spans 15 amino acids. In germline, CDR1 is MNHEY, CDR2 SVGAGI. V dropped 4 bases and J dropped 4; count of bases not matched to a gene: 10. CDR3 residues: CASSSGTAPRYEQYF. In DNA, the CDR3 is TGTGCCAGCAGTTCCGGGACAGCGCCTCGTTACGAGCAGTACTTC.

DNA for the CDR3: TGTGCCATCAGTGATGGCCTAGCGGGAGGGAAGACCCAGTACTTC. Protein sequence: CAISDGLAGGKTQYF. The chain uses TRBV10-3 and TRBJ2-5; 12 bases map to TRBD2. J was trimmed by 6 bases and V by 3 bases; bases with no gene match: 5. The CDR3 loop spans 15 amino acids. Germline V lookup: CDR1 ENHRY, CDR2 SYGVKD.

The chain uses TRBV18 and TRBJ1-1; D is uncertain. CDR1 is KGHSH and CDR2 is LQKENI in the germline V gene. CDR3 length equals 14 residues. Deletions cut 2 bases from V and 1 base from J, with 8 bases between. The CDR3 region is CASSPWSENTEAFF. CDR3 DNA: TGTGCCAGCTCACCATGGTCTGAGAACACTGAAGCTTTCTTT. The full variable domain, in which reference TRBV18 and TRBJ1-1 provide the parts outside the CDR3, is NAGVMQNPRHLVRRRGQEARLRCSPMKGHSHVYWYRQLPEEGLKFMVYLQKENIIDESGMPKERFSAEFPKEGPSILRIQQVVRGDSAAYFCASSPWSENTEAFFGQGTRLTVV.

For the CDR3, the DNA is TGTGCCAGCAGTGAAATTTATAATTCACCCCTCCACTTT. It translates to CASSEIYNSPLHF. The chain recombines TRBV6-1 with TRBJ1-6; D gene ambiguous. With 2 bases removed from V and 4 bases from J, the gap between germline ends came to 3 bases. The CDR3 consists of 13 residues. CDR1 is MNHNS, CDR2 SASEGT, per germline.

This clone has a handful of counts. The chain has TRBV30 and TRBJ1-2; the D is unclear. The CDR3 has 13 residues. Germline CDR1 and CDR2: GTSNPN and SVGIG (reference sequence). V shed 0 bases and J shed 8 bases, with 13 bases lying between them. The CDR3 sequence is CAWSVNRVGGYTF. CDR3 nucleotide sequence: TGTGCCTGGAGTGTAAACCGGGTTGGGGGCTACACCTTC.

V usage is TRBV6-5 and J usage is TRBJ2-3; the match to TRBD1 covers 8 bases. Germline V lookup: CDR1 MNHEY, CDR2 SVGAGI. V was clipped by 6 bases and J by 1 base; unmatched bases: 6. The CDR3 sequence is 15 residues long. The CDR3 region is CASSTDRVGTDTQYF. Written as DNA, the CDR3 is TGTGCCAGCAGCACGGACAGGGTGGGCACAGATACGCAGTATTTT.

The rearrangement joins TRBV21-1 to TRBJ2-5. TRBV21-1 is a documented pseudogene. CDR3 length: 16 amino acids. The CDR3 sequence: CASSWAVPEPPETQYF. The DNA for the CDR3 is TGTGCCAGCAGCTGGGCGGTCCCCGAACCCCCAGAGACCCAGTACTTC.

The chain joins TRBV25-1 to TRBJ1-2, with D perhaps TRBD1 (6 bases). The length of the CDR3 is 13 residues. Germline V lookup: CDR1 MGHDK, CDR2 SYGVNS. V lost 7 bases, J lost 4 bases, and 13 bases lay in between. The CDR3 nucleotides read TGTGCCAGCACCGAGGGGGGCGGCTATGGCTACACCTTC. Translated: CASTEGGGYGYTF.

The chain recombines TRBV19 with TRBJ2-7, with 8 bases identical to TRBD1. This CDR3 region has 14 residues. V dropped 6 bases and J dropped 6; count of bases not matched to a gene: 10. Germline V lookup: CDR1 LNHDA, CDR2 SQIVND (reference sequence). The chain's CDR3 is CASSSGTGSGEQYF. The CDR3 nucleotides read TGTGCCAGTAGCTCCGGGACAGGATCGGGCGAGCAGTACTTC.

Only one count was recorded for this clone. V is TRBV4-3 and J is TRBJ1-4; TRBD1 aligns across 8 bases. With V trimmed by 3 bases and J by 0 bases, 0 bases remained unmatched. Germline CDR1 LGHNA, CDR2 YSLEER. There are 15 residues in the CDR3. The CDR3 region is CASSQGQATNEKLFF. The CDR3 nucleotides read TGCGCCAGCAGCCAGGGACAGGCAACTAATGAAAAACTGTTTTTT.

The V gene is TRBV27, the J gene TRBJ2-7, with 11 bases aligning to TRBD2. Germline V gene lookup returns CDR1 MNHEY and CDR2 SMNVEV (reference sequence). The junction had 6 bases not matched to a gene; V was cut back by 6 bases and J by 2 bases. This CDR3 is built from 15 residues. The CDR3 spells CASRLIAGGPYEQYF. The CDR3 region has the DNA TGTGCCAGCAGGTTAATAGCGGGAGGGCCCTACGAGCAGTACTTC.